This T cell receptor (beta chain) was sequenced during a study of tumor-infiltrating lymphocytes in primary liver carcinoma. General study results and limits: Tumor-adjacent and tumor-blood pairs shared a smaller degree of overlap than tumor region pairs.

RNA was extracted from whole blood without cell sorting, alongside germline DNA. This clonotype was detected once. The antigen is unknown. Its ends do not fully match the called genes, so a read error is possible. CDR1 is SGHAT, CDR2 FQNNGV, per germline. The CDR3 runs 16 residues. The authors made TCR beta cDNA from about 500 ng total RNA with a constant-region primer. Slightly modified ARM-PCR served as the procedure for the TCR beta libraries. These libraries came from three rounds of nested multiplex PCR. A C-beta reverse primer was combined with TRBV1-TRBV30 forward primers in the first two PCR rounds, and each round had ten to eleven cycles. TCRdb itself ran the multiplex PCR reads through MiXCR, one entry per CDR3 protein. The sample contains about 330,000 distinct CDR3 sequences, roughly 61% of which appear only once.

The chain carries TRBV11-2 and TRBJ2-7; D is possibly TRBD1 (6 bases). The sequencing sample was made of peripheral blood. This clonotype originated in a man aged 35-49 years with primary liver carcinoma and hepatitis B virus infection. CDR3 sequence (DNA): TGTGTCAGCGGCTTAGAGGGGGTAAACAGTCCCTACGAGCAGTACTTC. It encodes CVSGLEGVNSPYEQYF.